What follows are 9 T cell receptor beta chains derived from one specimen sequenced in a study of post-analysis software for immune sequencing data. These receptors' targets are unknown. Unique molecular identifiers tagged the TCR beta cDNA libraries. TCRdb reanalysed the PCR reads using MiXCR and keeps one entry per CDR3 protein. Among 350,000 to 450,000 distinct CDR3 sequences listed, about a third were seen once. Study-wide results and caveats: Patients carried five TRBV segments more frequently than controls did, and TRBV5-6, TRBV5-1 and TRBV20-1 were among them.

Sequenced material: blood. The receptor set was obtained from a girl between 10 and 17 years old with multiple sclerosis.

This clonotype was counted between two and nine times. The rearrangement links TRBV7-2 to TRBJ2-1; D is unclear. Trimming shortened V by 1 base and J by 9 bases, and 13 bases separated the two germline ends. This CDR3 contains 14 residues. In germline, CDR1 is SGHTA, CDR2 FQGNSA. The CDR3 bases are TGTGCCAGCAGCTTAGGTCCTGAGTGGGTTGAGCAGTTCTTC. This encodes CASSLGPEWVEQFF. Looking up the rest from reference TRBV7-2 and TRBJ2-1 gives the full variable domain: GAGVSQSPSNKVTEKGKDVELRCDPISGHTALYWYRQSLGQGLEFLIYFQGNSAPDKSGLPSDRFSAERTGGSVSTLTIQRTQQEDSAVYLCASSLGPEWVEQFFGPGTRLTVL.

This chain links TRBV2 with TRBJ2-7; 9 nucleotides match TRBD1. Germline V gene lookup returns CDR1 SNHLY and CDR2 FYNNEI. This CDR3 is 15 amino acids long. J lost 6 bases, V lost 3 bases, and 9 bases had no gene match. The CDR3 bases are TGTGCCAGCAGTGATGGGGACAGGGTGATAGTCGAGCAGTACTTC. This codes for CASSDGDRVIVEQYF.

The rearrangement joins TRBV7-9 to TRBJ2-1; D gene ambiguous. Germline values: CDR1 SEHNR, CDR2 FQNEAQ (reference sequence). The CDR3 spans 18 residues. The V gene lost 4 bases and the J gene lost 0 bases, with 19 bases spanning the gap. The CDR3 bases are TGTGCCAGCAGCTCACGTAAACCAGGTTTAAGCTCCTACAATGAGCAGTTCTTC. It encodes CASSSRKPGLSSYNEQFF.

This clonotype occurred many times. In nucleotides, the CDR3 is TGTGCCATCAGCCCGTCAAGCGTGACGGGGGGTACAGATACGCAGTATTTT. Its translation: CAISPSSVTGGTDTQYF. The chain uses TRBV10-3 and TRBJ2-3; the match to TRBD2 covers 7 bases. CDR1 and CDR2 (germline): ENHRY, SYGVKD. The V and J ends lost 6 bases and 3 bases, in that order; junction bases with no gene match: 15. This CDR3 region has 17 residues.

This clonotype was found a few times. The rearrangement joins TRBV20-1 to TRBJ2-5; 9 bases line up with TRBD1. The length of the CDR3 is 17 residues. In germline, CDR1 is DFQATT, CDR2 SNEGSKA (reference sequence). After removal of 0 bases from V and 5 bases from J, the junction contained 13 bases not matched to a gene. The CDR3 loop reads CSARDSGQGVSRETQYF. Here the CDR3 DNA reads TGCAGTGCTAGAGATTCGGGACAGGGTGTCTCCAGGGAGACCCAGTACTTC.

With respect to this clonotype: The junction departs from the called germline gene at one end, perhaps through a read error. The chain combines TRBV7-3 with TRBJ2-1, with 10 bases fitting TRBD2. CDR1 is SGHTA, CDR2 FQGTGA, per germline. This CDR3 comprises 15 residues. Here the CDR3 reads CACSLLAGFDNEQFF. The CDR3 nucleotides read TGTGCCTGCAGCTTACTAGCGGGGTTTGACAATGAGCAGTTCTTC.

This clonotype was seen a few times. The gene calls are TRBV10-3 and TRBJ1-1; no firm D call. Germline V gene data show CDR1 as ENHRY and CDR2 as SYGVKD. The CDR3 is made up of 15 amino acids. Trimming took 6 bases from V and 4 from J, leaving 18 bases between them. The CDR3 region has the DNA TGTGCCATCAGCGCCCGTAGCCGCGCCGCCACTGAAGCTTTCTTT. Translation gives CAISARSRAATEAFF.

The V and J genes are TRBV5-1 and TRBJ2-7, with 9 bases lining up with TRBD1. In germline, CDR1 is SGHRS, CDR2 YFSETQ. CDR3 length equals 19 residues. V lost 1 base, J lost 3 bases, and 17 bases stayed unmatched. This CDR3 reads CASSLPPGQGFTGDYEQYF. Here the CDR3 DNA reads TGCGCCAGCAGCTTGCCGCCGGGACAGGGATTCACAGGGGACTACGAGCAGTACTTC.

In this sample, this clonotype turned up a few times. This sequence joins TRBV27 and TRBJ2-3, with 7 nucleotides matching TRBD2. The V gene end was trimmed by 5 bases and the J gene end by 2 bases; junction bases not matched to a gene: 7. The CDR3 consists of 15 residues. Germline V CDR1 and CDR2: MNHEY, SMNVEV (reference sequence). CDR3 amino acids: CASSLVGLPTDTQYF. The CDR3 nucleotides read TGTGCCAGCAGTCTAGTGGGACTACCCACAGATACGCAGTATTTT.